What follows describes a single T cell receptor beta chain. V shed 7 bases, J shed 4 bases, and the junction held 6 bases outside the gene matches. Germline CDR1 MNHEY, CDR2 SVGAGI. The CDR3 sequence is 15 residues long. This sample is drawn from a study of blood T cell repertoires in COVID-19. Study-level information: In each case, the material was cDNA or gDNA derived from T cells, B-cell-depleted T cells, or PBMCs.

In the source study's methods: Amplification from reference gene primers served as the basis for estimated nucleated cell counts. TCRdb's copy holds only in-frame clones and misses some; the assay was immunoSEQ multiplex PCR. D and trimming come from the DNA, and the V and J calls and clone size come from that table. The sample includes around 300,000 clones, roughly nine tenths of them seen just once. The receptor was derived from a woman between 18 and 29 years old who had recovered from COVID-19. The source material was PBMCs or T cells enriched from blood (not recorded which). The rearrangement links TRBV6-5 to TRBJ2-3, with 12 bases that match TRBD1. This CDR3 is CASNRDRGPSDTQYF. The CDR3 DNA follows: TGTGCCAGCAACCGGGACAGGGGGCCATCAGATACGCAGTATTTT.